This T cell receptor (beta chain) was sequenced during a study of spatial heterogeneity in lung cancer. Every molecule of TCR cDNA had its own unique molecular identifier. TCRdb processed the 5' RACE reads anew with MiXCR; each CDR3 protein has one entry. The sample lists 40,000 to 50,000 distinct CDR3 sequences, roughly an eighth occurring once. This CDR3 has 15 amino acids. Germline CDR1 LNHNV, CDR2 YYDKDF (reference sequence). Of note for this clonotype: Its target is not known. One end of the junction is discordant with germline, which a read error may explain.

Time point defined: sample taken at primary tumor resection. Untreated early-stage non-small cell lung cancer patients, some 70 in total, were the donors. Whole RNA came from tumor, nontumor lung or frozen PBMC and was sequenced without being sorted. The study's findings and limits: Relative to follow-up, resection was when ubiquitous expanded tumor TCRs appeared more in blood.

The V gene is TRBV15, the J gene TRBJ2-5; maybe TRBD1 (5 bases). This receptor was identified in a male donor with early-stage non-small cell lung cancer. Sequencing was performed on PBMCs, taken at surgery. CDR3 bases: TGTGTCACCAGCAGAGATCGCCAGGGTATGGAGACCCAGTACTTC. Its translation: CVTSRDRQGMETQYF.